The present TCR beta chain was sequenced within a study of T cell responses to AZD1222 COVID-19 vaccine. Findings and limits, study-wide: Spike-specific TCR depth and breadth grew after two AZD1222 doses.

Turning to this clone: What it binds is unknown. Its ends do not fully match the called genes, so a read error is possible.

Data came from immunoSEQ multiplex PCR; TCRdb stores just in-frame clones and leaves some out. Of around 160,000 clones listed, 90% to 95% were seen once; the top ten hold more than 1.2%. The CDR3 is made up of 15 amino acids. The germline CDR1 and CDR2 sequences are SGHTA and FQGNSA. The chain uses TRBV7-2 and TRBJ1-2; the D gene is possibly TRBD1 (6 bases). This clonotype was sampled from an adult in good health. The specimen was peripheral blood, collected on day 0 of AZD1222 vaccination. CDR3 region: CASTLPRGTNYGYTF. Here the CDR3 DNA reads TGTGCCAGCACCTTACCCAGGGGCACTAACTATGGCTACACCTTC.